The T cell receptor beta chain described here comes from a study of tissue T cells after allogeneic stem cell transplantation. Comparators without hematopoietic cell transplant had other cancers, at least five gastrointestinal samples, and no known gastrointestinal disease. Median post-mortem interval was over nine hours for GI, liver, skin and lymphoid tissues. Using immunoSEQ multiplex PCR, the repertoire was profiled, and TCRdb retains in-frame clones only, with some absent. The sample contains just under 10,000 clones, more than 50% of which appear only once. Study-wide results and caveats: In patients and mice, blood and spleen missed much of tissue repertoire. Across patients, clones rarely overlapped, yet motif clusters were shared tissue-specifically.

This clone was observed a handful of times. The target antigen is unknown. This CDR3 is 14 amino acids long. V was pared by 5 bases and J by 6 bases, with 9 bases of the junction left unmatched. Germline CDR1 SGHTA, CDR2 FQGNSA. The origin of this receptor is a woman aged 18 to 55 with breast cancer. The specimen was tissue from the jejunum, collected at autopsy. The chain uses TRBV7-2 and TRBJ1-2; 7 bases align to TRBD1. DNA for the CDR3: TGTGCCAGCAGCCAAGACAGGGCCCTCCATGGCTACACCTTC. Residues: CASSQDRALHGYTF.